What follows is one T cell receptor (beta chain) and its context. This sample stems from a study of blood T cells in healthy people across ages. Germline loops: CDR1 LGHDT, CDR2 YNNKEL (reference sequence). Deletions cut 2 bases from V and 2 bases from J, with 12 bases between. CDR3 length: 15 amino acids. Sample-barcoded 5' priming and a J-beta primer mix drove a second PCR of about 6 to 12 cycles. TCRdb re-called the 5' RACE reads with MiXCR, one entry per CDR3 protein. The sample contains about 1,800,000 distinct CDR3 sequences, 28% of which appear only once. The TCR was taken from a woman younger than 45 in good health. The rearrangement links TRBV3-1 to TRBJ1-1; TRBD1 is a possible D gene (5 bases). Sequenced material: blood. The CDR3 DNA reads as TGTGCCAGCAGCCAAACCGGGACTGATAACACTGAAGCTTTCTTT. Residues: CASSQTGTDNTEAFF. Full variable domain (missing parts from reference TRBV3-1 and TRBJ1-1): DTAVSQTPKYLVTQMGNDKSIKCEQNLGHDTMYWYKQDSKKFLKIMFSYNNKELIINETVPNRFSPKSPDKAHLNLHINSLELGDSAVYFCASSQTGTDNTEAFFGQGTRLTVV.